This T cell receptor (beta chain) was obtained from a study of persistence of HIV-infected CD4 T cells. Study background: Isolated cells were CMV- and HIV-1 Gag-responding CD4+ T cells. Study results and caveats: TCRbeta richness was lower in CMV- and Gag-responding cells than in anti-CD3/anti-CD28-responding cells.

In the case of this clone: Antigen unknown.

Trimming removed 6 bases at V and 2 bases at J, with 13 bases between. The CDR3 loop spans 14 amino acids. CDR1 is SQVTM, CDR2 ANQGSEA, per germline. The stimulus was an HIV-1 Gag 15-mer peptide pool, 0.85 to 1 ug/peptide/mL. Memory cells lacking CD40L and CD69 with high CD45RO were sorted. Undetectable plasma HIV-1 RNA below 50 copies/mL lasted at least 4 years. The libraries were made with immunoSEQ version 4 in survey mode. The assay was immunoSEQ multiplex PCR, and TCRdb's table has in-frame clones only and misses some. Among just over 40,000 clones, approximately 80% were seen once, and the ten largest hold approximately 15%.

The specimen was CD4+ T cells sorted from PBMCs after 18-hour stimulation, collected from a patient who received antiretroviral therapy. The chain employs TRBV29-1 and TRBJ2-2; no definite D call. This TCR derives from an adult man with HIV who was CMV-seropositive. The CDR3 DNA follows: TGCAGCGTCTCGTCGGCCAGCAACACCGGGGAGCTGTTTTTT. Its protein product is CSVSSASNTGELFF.